This T cell receptor (beta chain) was sequenced during a study of human T cells and chemical hapten exposure. Time point reported: patch test 1, 2 weeks after DPC sensitization. Sample treatment: therapeutic diphenylcyclopropenone sensitization with weekly scalp DPC. This clonotype was counted a few times. Unmatched junction bases numbered 10, after V lost 0 bases and J lost 1 base. The germline V gene has CDR1 LGHDT and CDR2 YNNKEL (reference sequence). This CDR3 comprises 20 residues. TCRdb redid the calling of the RACE reads with MiXCR, one entry per CDR3 protein. The sample records under 130,000 distinct CDR3 sequences, approximately 11% being singletons.

The chain couples TRBV3-1 to TRBJ2-3, with 13 nucleotides matching TRBD2. Specimen: whole blood, collected in connection with sensitization to the hapten diphenylcyclopropenone (DPC). The clonotype was recovered from a woman aged 40 to 50 with alopecia areata. Some clones in this sample may be carry-over from other donors' samples. CDR3: CASSQDPSGLAGFRTDTQYF. The CDR3, as DNA: TGTGCCAGCAGCCAAGATCCCTCGGGACTAGCGGGGTTCCGCACAGATACGCAGTATTTT.